The rows below give T cell receptor beta chains drawn from one sample of a study of T-cell memory formation after mild COVID-19. TCRdb re-called the 5' RACE reads through MiXCR, storing one row per CDR3 protein. This table has 530,000 or so distinct CDR3 sequences, about 18% appearing once. The source material was PBMCs or a T cell subset sorted from them (not recorded which). The receptors here all came from an adult woman who had mild COVID-19 (a few samples of this study predate the infection). Cell type and time point are not known. CDR3s include the opening cysteine and the closing phenylalanine or tryptophan. D genes are given only for firm matches. Clone size appears in some rows only: once, few, many, or a class for an expanded clone.

J | size | V | D | DNA | CDR3
TRBJ1-2 | few | TRBV20-1 | NA | TGCAGTGCTAGAAGTTGGCAGTTGCCCTATGGCTACACCTTC | CSARSWQLPYGYTF
TRBJ2-5 | NA | TRBV5-1 | TRBD2 | TGCGCCAGCAGCTTGGGTAGCGGGGCGTCAGAGACCCAGTACTTC | CASSLGSGASETQYF
TRBJ1-1 | NA | TRBV20-1 | NA | TGCAGTGCTAGACGACAACACACTGAAGCTTTCTTT | CSARRQHTEAFF
TRBJ2-1 | NA | TRBV18 | NA | TGTGCCAGCTCACCTTATGGGCCGAGCTCCTACAATGAGCAGTTCTTC | CASSPYGPSSYNEQFF
TRBJ1-3 | NA | TRBV5-1 | NA | TGCGCCAGCAGCTCCGCCGGGACACAGGGAAACACCATATATTTT | CASSSAGTQGNTIYF
TRBJ2-5 | NA | TRBV6-5 | TRBD2 | TGTGCCAGCAGAACGGGGGGTGGGGAGACCCAGTACTTC | CASRTGGGETQYF
TRBJ2-7 | few | TRBV7-3 | TRBD2 | TGTGCCAGCAGCGCACGGGGGGTCCCCTACGAGCAGTACTTC | CASSARGVPYEQYF
TRBJ2-2 | NA | TRBV12-3/TRBV12-4 | TRBD2 | TGTGCCAGCAGCATTCTAGCGGGAGGATCCACCGGGGAGCTGTTTTTT | CASSILAGGSTGELFF
TRBJ2-1 | few | TRBV12-3/TRBV12-4 | TRBD1 | TGTGCCAGCAGTCCACGACGGACAGGGAAAGGCAATGAGCAGTTCTTC | CASSPRRTGKGNEQFF
TRBJ1-1 | NA | TRBV20-1 | NA | TGCAGTGCTAACACTGAAGCTTTCTTT | CSANTEAFF
TRBJ1-2 | NA | TRBV5-5 | TRBD1 | TGTGCCAGCAGTTACGAAGGACAGGGAACCTATGGCTACACCTTC | CASSYEGQGTYGYTF
TRBJ1-1 | NA | TRBV21-1 | NA | TGTGCCAGCAGCAAAATGGAAAGGGGTTCGAACACTGAAGCTTTCTTT | CASSKMERGSNTEAFF
TRBJ2-7 | NA | TRBV20-1 | NA | TGCAGTGCTAGTCGGCCCAGTAGACCCTACGAGCAGTACTTC | CSASRPSRPYEQYF
TRBJ1-2 | few | TRBV7-9 | TRBD1 | TGTGCCAGCAGCTCCCTGACAGGGACCAACTATGGCTACACCTTC | CASSSLTGTNYGYTF
TRBJ2-5 | NA | TRBV11-1 | TRBD2 | TGTGCCAGCAGCTTAGCGTGGATAGCGGGGGTTGAGACCCAGTACTTC | CASSLAWIAGVETQYF
TRBJ1-2 | many | TRBV9 | NA | TGTGCCAGCAGCGTAGGGGGAGCCTATGGCTACACCTTC | CASSVGGAYGYTF
TRBJ1-5 | NA | TRBV7-8 | NA | TGTGCCAGCAGCTTAGTGGGCGGGTATAGCAATCAGCCCCAGCATTTT | CASSLVGGYSNQPQHF
TRBJ2-2 | few | TRBV19 | NA | TGTGCCAGTAGTAGAGGGGGGAACACCGGGGAGCTGTTTTTT | CASSRGGNTGELFF
TRBJ1-1 | few | TRBV20-1 | NA | TGCAGTGCTAGTCTCCGGGAAGTGTACACTGAAGCTTTCTTT | CSASLREVYTEAFF
TRBJ1-6 | few | TRBV6-5 | TRBD1 | TGTGCCAGCAGACCTACCGGGACAGGGTTCGGAAATTCACCCCTCCACTTT | CASRPTGTGFGNSPLHF
TRBJ2-7 | NA | TRBV7-6 | NA | TGTGCCAGCAGCTTAAAATACGACTACGAGCAGTACTTC | CASSLKYDYEQYF
TRBJ1-2 | NA | TRBV11-2 | NA | TGTGCCAGCAGTCCGGTTAAGGGGGGAGACTATGGCTACACCTTC | CASSPVKGGDYGYTF
TRBJ2-2 | few | TRBV7-2 | NA | TGTGCCAGCAGCTTATACGGGGCCGGGGAGCTGTTTTTT | CASSLYGAGELFF
TRBJ1-1 | few | TRBV18 | NA | TGTGCCAGCTCACCAAGGCTACCGGGGGAGAACACTGAAGCTTTCTTT | CASSPRLPGENTEAFF
TRBJ2-7 | few | TRBV13 | NA | TGTGCCAGCAGTTTACCCGGAAGGGCCTACGAGCAGTACTTC | CASSLPGRAYEQYF
TRBJ2-1 | NA | TRBV3-1 | TRBD2 | TGTGCCAGCAGGTCAGGCGGGGGTAACAATGAGCAGTTCTTC | CASRSGGGNNEQFF
TRBJ2-7 | NA | TRBV7-2 | NA | TGTGCCAGCAACGAAGGCTCCTACGAGCAGTACTTC | CASNEGSYEQYF
TRBJ2-3 | few | TRBV27 | TRBD2 | TGTGCCAGCAGTCTCTTGACTAGCGGGAGCACAGATACGCAGTATTTT | CASSLLTSGSTDTQYF
TRBJ2-1 | NA | TRBV20-1 | NA | TGCAGTGCCTCTAGAAGGGATGGGCCGGATGAGCAGTTCTTC | CSASRRDGPDEQFF
TRBJ1-2 | few | TRBV5-1 | TRBD1 | TGCGCCAGCAGCTTAAGGCAGGGGGCCGACTATGGCTACACCTTC | CASSLRQGADYGYTF
TRBJ2-3 | NA | TRBV30 | NA | TGTGCCTGGAGTGTTCCCCCACTCGGTCCAGATACGCAGTATTTT | CAWSVPPLGPDTQYF
TRBJ1-3 | NA | TRBV2 | NA | TGTGCCAGCAGTCAACAGGGAGCGCTTGGAAACACCATATATTTT | CASSQQGALGNTIYF
TRBJ2-3 | NA | TRBV24-1 | TRBD2 | TGTGCCACTCCTCGGGAGGGCTCTAGCACAGATACGCAGTATTTT | CATPREGSSTDTQYF
TRBJ2-1 | many | TRBV5-1 | NA | TGCGCCAGCCGTTTTGGGGAATTGGAGCAGTTCTTC | CASRFGELEQFF
TRBJ2-1 | few | TRBV3-1 | TRBD2 | TGTGCCAGCAGCCAAGAATGGCGGGAGGGCGGTTTCAATGAGCAGTTCTTC | CASSQEWREGGFNEQFF
TRBJ1-5 | NA | TRBV6-2/TRBV6-3 | NA | TGTGCCAGCAGTAAGCAGCGTAATCAGCCCCAGCATTTT | CASSKQRNQPQHF
TRBJ2-7 | few | TRBV30 | NA | TGTGCCTGGAGTTACTTTGGTCGGGGGCACTTC | CAWSYFGRGHF
TRBJ2-1 | few | TRBV3-1 | NA | TGTGCCAGCAGCCAGTCTGGCCAGAATGAGCAGTTCTTC | CASSQSGQNEQFF
TRBJ2-7 | NA | TRBV6-2/TRBV6-3 | TRBD1 | TGTGCCAGCAGAACCCAGGACCGGGACAGGCCTTACGAGCAGTACTTC | CASRTQDRDRPYEQYF
TRBJ1-1 | NA | TRBV10-3 | NA | TGTGCCATCAGTGAAAGGTCTCGGGACACTGAAGCTTTCTTT | CAISERSRDTEAFF
TRBJ1-1 | NA | TRBV24-1 | NA | TGTGCCACCAGTGATGCTCCGGGACGTCAAGGGAACACTGAAGCTTTCTTT | CATSDAPGRQGNTEAFF
TRBJ2-1 | few | TRBV7-2 | TRBD2 | TGTGCCAGCATGATCCGGCGCGGGGGGGGCTCCTACAATGAGCAGTTCTTC | CASMIRRGGGSYNEQFF
TRBJ2-1 | NA | TRBV2 | NA | TGTGCCAGCACTGGACAGCTGCCTTACAATGAGCAGTTCTTC | CASTGQLPYNEQFF
TRBJ2-7 | few | TRBV7-9 | TRBD1 | TGTGCCAGCAGCTCCTCCGGGACAGGGGCTTCCTACGAGCAGTACTTC | CASSSSGTGASYEQYF
TRBJ1-1 | few | TRBV7-8 | NA | TGTGCCAGCAGCTTAGCTCTAAGGGGAACTGAAGCTTTCTTT | CASSLALRGTEAFF
TRBJ1-1 | NA | TRBV15 | NA | TGTGCCACCAGGTCCTTGGGGGGTGGGATGAACACTGAAGCTTTCTTT | CATRSLGGGMNTEAFF
TRBJ1-2 | NA | TRBV5-5 | TRBD1 | TGTGCCAGCAGCTTGTCCAGGGGGGTCATAGCTAACTATGGCTACACCTTC | CASSLSRGVIANYGYTF
TRBJ1-2 | few | TRBV7-3 | TRBD1 | TGTGCCAGCAGCTTAATATCCGGGACAGCAAATGGCTACACCTTC | CASSLISGTANGYTF
TRBJ1-2 | few | TRBV18 | NA | TGTGCCAGCTCGACCGGGACGGCTAACTATGGCTACACCTTC | CASSTGTANYGYTF
TRBJ2-7 | NA | TRBV12-3/TRBV12-4 | TRBD1 | TGTGCCAGCAGTCGAAGGACAGGGGGTAGTTACGAGCAGTACTTC | CASSRRTGGSYEQYF
TRBJ2-2 | few | TRBV15 | TRBD2 | TGTGCCACCAGCCCTCTGGGAGGGTGGGAGACCGGGGAGCTGTTTTTT | CATSPLGGWETGELFF